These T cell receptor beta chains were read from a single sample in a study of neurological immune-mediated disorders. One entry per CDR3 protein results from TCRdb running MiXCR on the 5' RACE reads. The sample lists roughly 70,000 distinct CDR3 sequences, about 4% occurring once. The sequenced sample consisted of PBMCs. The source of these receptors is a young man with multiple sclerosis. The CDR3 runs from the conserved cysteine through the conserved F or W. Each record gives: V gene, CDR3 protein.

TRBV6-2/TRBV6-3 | CASSREGLADYEQYF
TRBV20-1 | CSARAGGQETQYF
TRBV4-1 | CASSGGVAETDTQYF
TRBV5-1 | CASSLQDRMSSYEQYF
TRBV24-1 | CATSVGGTQYF
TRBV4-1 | CASSQVLRGAWYNEQFF
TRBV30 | CAWTLGASETQYF
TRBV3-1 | CASSQVVAGVTNTGELFF
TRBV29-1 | CSVGVGQETQYF
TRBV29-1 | CSVASRRRANYGYTF
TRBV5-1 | CASRFRNLSYNSPLHF
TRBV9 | CASSAGQGANSPLHF
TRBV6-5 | CASSYTASREQFF
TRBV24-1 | CATSATGGRGDEQFF
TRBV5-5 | CASSLILAVNEQFF
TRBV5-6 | CASSSTGGFGETQYF
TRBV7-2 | CASSFTGEGYTF
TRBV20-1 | CSANHHRGVYEQYF
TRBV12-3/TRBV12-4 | CASSFVDLREQYF
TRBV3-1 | CASSQELYPGNTIYF
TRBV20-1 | CSARPTGRPNTGELFF
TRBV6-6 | CASSYLTRGMNTEAFF
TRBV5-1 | CASSLSGTNEKLFF
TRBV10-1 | CASNLGQGRVEKLFF
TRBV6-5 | CASSYSNRGSYEQYF
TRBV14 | CASSGWGQPQHF
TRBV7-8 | CASSFNKGHEQYF
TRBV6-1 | CASSAGTGLEETQYF
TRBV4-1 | CASSQTGGPRRTDTQYF
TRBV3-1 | CASSQDSLKETQYF
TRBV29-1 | CSALAGGLSEQYF
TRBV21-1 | CASSKASGWETQYF